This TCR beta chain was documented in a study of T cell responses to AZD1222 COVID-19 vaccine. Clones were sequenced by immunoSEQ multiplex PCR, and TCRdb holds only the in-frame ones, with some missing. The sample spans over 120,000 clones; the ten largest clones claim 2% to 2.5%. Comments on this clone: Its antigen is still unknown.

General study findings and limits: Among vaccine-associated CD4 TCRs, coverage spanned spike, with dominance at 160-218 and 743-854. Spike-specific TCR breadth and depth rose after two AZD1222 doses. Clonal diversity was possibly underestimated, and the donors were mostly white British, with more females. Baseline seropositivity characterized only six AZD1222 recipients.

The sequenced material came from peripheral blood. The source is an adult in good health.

CDR3: CASSYLELAGGLNEQFF. For the CDR3, the DNA is TGTGCCAGCAGTTACTTAGAGCTAGCGGGGGGCCTAAATGAGCAGTTCTTC. V is TRBV6-2 or TRBV6-3 and J is TRBJ2-1, with 11 nucleotides matching TRBD2. Germline assignment: CDR1 MNHEY and CDR2 SVGEGT. The CDR3 loop spans 17 amino acids. V was pared by 1 base and J by 7 bases, with 9 bases of the junction left unmatched.